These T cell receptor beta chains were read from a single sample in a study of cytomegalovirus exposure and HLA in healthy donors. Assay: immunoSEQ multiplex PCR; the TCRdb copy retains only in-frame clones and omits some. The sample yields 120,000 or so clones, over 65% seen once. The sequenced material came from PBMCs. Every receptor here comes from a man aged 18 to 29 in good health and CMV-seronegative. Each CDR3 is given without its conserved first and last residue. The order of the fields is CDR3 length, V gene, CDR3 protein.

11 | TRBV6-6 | ASQATGNTEAF
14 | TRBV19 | ASSIGFIVRNQPQH
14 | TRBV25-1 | ASSEGAGTGTYEQY
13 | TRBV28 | ASSSPTGGNYGYT
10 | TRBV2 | ASSEPPREQY
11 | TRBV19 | ASSASGRGEAF
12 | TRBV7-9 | ASSLMGPSQPQH
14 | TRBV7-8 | ASSSGGTVGTGELF
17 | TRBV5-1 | ASSPSLGGITPMNTEAF
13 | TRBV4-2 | ASSQEGGSGEKLF
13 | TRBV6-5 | ASSSPSGGGLEQF
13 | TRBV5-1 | ASSFSTGATGELF
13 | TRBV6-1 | ASSDHRGEVEKLF
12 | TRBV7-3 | ASSSSSSTDTQY
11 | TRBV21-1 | ASSKQGITEAF
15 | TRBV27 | ASSRRTGVSNTGELF
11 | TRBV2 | ASSERGGYEQY
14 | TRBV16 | ASSPNDRRGNTEAF
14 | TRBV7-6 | ASSLNSGTVNTEAF
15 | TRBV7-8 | ASSYGLAGTKTGELF
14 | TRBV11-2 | ASSSIAGGPAGELF
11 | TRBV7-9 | ASSLASGNTIY
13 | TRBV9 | ASSFSGGAAGELF
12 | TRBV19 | ASSNPGHHTEAF
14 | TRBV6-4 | ASSDGDSVFLMPQH
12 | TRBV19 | ASTPVPDFREAF
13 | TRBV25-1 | ASSDGTGEEETQY
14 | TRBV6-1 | ASSEGVTVYNSPLH
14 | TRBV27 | ASSPLDSYAPYGYT
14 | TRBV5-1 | ASSGGDTGLNTEAF
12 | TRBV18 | ASSLLEIPWTQY
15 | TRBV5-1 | ASRLGTGFGENTEAF
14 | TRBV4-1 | ASSQETGGNNSPLH
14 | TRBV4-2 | ASSPRRSPGDSPLH
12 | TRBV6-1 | ASTAQGRVPPLH
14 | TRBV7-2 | ASTPTGATTNEKLF
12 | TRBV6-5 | ASSEYGGRRSQH
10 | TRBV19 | ASSPRNTEAF
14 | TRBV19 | ASTLQRGGNTGELF
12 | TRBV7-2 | ASRATLGGYGYT
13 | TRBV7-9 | SSSSDRGSNEKLF
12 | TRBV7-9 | ASSRRDAGTEAF
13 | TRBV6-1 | ASSEAWDSTYEQY
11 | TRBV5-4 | ASSLSGYYEQY
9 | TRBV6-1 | ASREDQPQH
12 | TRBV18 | ASSPVDAKGEQY
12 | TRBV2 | ASSENGGNNEQF
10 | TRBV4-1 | ASRVGGNEQF
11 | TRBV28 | ASSGHLTDTQY
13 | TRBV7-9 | ASRFRQGLNTEAF
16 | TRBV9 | ASSVDGGPPTGTDTQY
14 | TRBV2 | ASSEADGDSSYEQY
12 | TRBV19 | ASRSGGEGAPLH
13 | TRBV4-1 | ASSQDLGSSYEQY
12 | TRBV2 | ASAGTFSGNTIY